The 15 T cell receptor beta chains below come from one sample, sequenced in a study of shared clonotypes between healthy human individuals. Measured with immunoSEQ multiplex PCR; TCRdb has only the in-frame clones, and not every one. The sample gives over a million clones, about 96% of which show up once; 1.2% is in the top ten. Sequencing input: naive CD4+ T cells sorted from blood. Subset described: CD45RA+ positively selected. These receptors were taken from a man aged 25 to 40 in good health.

The V gene is TRBV5-1, the J gene TRBJ2-4; no clear D gene. Trimming took off 0 bases at V and 3 bases at J, with 13 bases between the two ends. This CDR3 spans 16 amino acids. The germline V gene encodes CDR1 SGHRS and CDR2 YFSETQ. The CDR3 is CASSLDGRSDKNIQYF. In nucleotides, the CDR3 is TGCGCCAGCAGCTTGGATGGACGCTCGGACAAAAACATTCAGTACTTC.

J is TRBJ2-7 and V is TRBV19; 8 nucleotides line up with TRBD2. V lost 6 bases and J lost 3; bases outside the gene matches: 4. This CDR3 spans 13 amino acids. The V gene's germline CDR1 is LNHDA and CDR2 SQIVND (reference sequence). Here the CDR3 DNA reads TGTGCCAGTAGGGGAACTAGCGGCTACGAGCAGTACTTC. It specifies CASRGTSGYEQYF.

A remark on this clone: A far larger clone is one nucleotide away, so this likely arose from a read error. At the DNA level, this CDR3 is encoded by other sequences in the same sample as well. This rearrangement joins TRBV6-5 to TRBJ1-5; 9 bases align to TRBD1. This CDR3 is 13 amino acids long. Losses at the gene ends were 8 bases for V and 4 bases for J; bases not matched to a gene: 3. The V gene's germline CDR1 is MNHEY and CDR2 SVGAGI. This chain's CDR3 is CASSGTGNQPQHF. As DNA, the CDR3 is TGTGCCAGCTCCGGGACAGGGAATCAGCCCCAGCATTTT.

Only one count was recorded for this clone. This rearrangement joins TRBV28 to TRBJ2-7; D call uncertain. V dropped 7 bases and J dropped 2 bases, with 12 bases sitting between them. The CDR3 loop spans 13 amino acids. Germline CDR1 and CDR2: MDHEN and SYDVKM. The CDR3 DNA is TGTGCCAGCAAACGGTCCCACACCTACGAGCAGTACTTC. Translating it yields CASKRSHTYEQYF.

This sequence joins TRBV18 and TRBJ2-7; TRBD2 is a possible D gene (6 bases). The V and J ends lost 2 bases and 4 bases respectively, with 21 bases between them. This CDR3 region has 17 residues. Germline V gene data show CDR1 as KGHSH and CDR2 as LQKENI. As DNA, the CDR3 is TGTGCCAGCTCACCAAGGGCAGGACTATCCATGTGGTACGAGCAGTACTTC. It specifies CASSPRAGLSMWYEQYF.

This chain connects TRBV11-2 to TRBJ2-7; D is perhaps TRBD1 (6 bases). Germline values: CDR1 SGHAT, CDR2 FQNNGV. Between the trimmed V and J ends, which lost 8 bases and 7 bases, there was a span of 18 bases. CDR3 size: 13 residues. The CDR3 DNA reads as TGTGCCAGCGGGTCTACAGGGCGCAGGGAGCAGTACTTC. Amino acids: CASGSTGRREQYF.

The chain uses TRBV7-3 and TRBJ1-1, with D uncertain. The CDR3 consists of 14 residues. V lost 4 bases to trimming and J lost 1 base, with 10 bases between them. In germline, CDR1 is SGHTA, CDR2 FQGTGA. CDR3 bases: TGTGCCAGCAGCTCCGATTCTCGGAACACTGAAGCTTTCTTT. Amino acid sequence: CASSSDSRNTEAFF.

The chain employs TRBV27 and TRBJ2-7, with D possibly TRBD2 on 5 matching bases. The CDR3 is 13 amino acids. Germline CDR1 reads MNHEY; CDR2 reads SMNVEV (reference sequence). V was cut by 7 bases and J by 2 bases, with 12 bases left in between. The CDR3 protein is CASKGRIAYEQYF. Here the CDR3 DNA reads TGTGCCAGCAAAGGGAGAATAGCCTACGAGCAGTACTTC.

This chain links TRBV11-2 with TRBJ1-5; D is perhaps TRBD1 (5 bases). The V gene lost 1 base and the J gene lost 6 bases, with 10 bases spanning the gap. There are 14 residues in the CDR3. Germline V gene data show CDR1 as SGHAT and CDR2 as FQNNGV. The CDR3 reads CASSLAGAGQPQHF. The CDR3 DNA reads TGTGCCAGCAGCTTAGCTGGGGCCGGTCAGCCCCAGCATTTT.

The chain uses TRBV19 and TRBJ1-4; D remains ambiguous. This CDR3 comprises 16 residues. Germline loops: CDR1 LNHDA, CDR2 SQIVND (reference sequence). V lost 3 bases and J 3 bases, leaving 14 bases between the germline ends. The CDR3 here is CASSILGKIPNEKLFF. CDR3 DNA: TGTGCCAGTAGTATTCTAGGGAAGATTCCTAATGAAAAACTGTTTTTT.

This chain uses TRBV7-2 with TRBJ1-2, with unresolved D. Germline CDR1 SGHTA, CDR2 FQGNSA. The CDR3 spans 14 residues. Trimming stripped 5 bases from V and 2 bases from J, with 12 bases between. The CDR3 region is CASSQEPRNYGYTF. The CDR3 bases are TGTGCCAGCAGCCAGGAGCCGAGAAACTATGGCTACACCTTC.

This clone was seen just once. The chain combines TRBV9 with TRBJ2-3; D is tentatively TRBD1 or TRBD2 (5 bases each). The germline V gene has CDR1 SGDLS and CDR2 YYNGEE. Trimming cost V 4 bases and J 2 bases, with 14 bases left between them. This CDR3 is 15 amino acids long. CDR3 sequence: CASSPIRGDTDTQYF. The CDR3 DNA is TGTGCCAGCAGCCCCATCCGAGGGGACACAGATACGCAGTATTTT.

This chain uses TRBV29-1 with TRBJ2-5, with 9 nucleotides matching TRBD2. This CDR3 is 13 amino acids long. CDR1 is SQVTM, CDR2 ANQGSEA, per germline. V shed 4 bases and J 1 base; nucleotides not matched to a gene: 1. CDR3 in DNA: TGCAGCGTTGGAGCGGGAGGCCAAGAGACCCAGTACTTC. Translated, it gives CSVGAGGQETQYF.

The chain recombines TRBV28 with TRBJ2-7; possibly TRBD1 for D (5 bases). Germline V CDR1 and CDR2: MDHEN, SYDVKM. The CDR3 consists of 15 residues. Trimming took 1 base from V and 3 from J, leaving 13 bases between them. CDR3: CASSLSSGIYYEQYF. In nucleotides, the CDR3 is TGTGCCAGCAGTTTATCGTCAGGGATATACTACGAGCAGTACTTC.

V usage is TRBV19 and J usage is TRBJ2-2; 7 bases agree with TRBD2. J lost 3 bases, V lost 1 base, and 2 bases had no gene match. The germline V gene has CDR1 LNHDA and CDR2 SQIVND (reference sequence). This CDR3 has 15 amino acids. The CDR3 nucleotides are TGTGCCAGTAGTATAGGGAGCGGGGACACCGGGGAGCTGTTTTTT. It translates to CASSIGSGDTGELFF.